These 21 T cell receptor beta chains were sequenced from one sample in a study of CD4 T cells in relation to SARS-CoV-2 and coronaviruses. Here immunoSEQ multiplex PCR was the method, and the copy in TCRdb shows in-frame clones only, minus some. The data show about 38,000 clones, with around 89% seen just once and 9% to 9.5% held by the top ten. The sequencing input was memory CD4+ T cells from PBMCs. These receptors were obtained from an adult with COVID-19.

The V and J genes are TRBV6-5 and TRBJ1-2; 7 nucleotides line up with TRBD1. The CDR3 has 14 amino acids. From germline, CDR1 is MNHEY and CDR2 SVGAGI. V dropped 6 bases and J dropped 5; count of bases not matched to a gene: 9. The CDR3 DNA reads TGTGCCAGCAGAAGAGGGGGCATGGGGTATGGCTACACCTTC. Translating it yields CASRRGGMGYGYTF.

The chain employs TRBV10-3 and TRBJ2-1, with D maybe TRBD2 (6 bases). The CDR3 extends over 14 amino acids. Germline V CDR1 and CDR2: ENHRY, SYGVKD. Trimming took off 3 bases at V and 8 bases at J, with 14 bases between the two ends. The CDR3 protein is CAISEPGLSHEQFF. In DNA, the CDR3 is TGTGCCATCAGTGAACCGGGACTTTCCCATGAGCAGTTCTTC.

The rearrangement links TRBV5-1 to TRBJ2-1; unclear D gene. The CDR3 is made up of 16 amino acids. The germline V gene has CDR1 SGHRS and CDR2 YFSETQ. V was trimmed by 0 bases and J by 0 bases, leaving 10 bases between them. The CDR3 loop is CASSLVLPSSYNEQFF. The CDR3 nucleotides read TGCGCCAGCAGCTTGGTTCTCCCGAGCTCCTACAATGAGCAGTTCTTC. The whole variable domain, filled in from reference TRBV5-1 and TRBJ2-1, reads KAGVTQTPRYLIKTRGQQVTLSCSPISGHRSVSWYQQTPGQGLQFLFEYFSETQRNKGNFPGRFSGRQFSNSRSEMNVSTLELGDSALYLCASSLVLPSSYNEQFFGPGTRLTVL.

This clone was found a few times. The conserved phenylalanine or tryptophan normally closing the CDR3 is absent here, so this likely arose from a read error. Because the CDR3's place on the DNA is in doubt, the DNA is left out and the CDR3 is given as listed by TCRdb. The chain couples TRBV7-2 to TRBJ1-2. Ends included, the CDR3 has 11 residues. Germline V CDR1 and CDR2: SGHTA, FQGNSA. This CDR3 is CASSLGVDMVI.

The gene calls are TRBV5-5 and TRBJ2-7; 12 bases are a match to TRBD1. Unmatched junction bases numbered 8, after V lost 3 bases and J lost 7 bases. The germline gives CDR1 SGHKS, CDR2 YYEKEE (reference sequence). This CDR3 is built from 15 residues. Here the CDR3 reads CASSWSGQGAGEQYF. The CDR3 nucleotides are TGTGCCAGCAGCTGGTCGGGACAGGGGGCAGGGGAGCAGTACTTC.

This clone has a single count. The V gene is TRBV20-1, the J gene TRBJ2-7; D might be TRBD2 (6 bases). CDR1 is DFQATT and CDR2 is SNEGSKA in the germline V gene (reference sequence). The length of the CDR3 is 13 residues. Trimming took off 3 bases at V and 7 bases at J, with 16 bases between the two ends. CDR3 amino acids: CSASKGLLGEQYF. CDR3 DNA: TGCAGTGCTAGTAAGGGACTTTTGGGGGAGCAGTACTTC.

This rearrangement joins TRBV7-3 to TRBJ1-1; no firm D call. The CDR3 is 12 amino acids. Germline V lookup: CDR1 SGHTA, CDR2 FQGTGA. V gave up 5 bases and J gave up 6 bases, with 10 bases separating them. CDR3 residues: CASSPGGSEAFF. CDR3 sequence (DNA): TGTGCCAGCAGCCCGGGAGGGTCTGAAGCTTTCTTT.

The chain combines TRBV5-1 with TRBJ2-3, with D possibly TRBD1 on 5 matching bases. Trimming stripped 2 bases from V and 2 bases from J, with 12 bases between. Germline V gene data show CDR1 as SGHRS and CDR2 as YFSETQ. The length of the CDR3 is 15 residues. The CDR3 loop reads CASSLTQGDTDTQYF. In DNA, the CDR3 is TGCGCCAGCAGCTTAACGCAGGGTGACACAGATACGCAGTATTTT.

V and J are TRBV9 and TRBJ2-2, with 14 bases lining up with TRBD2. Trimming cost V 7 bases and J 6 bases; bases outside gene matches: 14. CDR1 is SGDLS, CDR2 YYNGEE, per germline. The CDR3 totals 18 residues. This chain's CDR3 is CASSPTSGGARSPGELFF. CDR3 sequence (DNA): TGTGCCAGCTCTCCGACTAGCGGGGGGGCCCGTTCCCCCGGGGAGCTGTTTTTT.

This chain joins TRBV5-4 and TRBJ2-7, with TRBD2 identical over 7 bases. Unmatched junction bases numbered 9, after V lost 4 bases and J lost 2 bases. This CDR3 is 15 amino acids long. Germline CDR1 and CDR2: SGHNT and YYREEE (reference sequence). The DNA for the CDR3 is TGTGCCAGCAGCGTAGGCGGGGGACTGCCCTACGAGCAGTACTTC. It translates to CASSVGGGLPYEQYF.

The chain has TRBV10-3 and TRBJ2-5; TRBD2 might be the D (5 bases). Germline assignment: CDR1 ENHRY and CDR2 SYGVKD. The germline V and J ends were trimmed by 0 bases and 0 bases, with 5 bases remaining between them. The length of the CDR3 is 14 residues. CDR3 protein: CAISESTNQETQYF. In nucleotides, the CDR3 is TGTGCCATCAGTGAGTCGACTAACCAAGAGACCCAGTACTTC.

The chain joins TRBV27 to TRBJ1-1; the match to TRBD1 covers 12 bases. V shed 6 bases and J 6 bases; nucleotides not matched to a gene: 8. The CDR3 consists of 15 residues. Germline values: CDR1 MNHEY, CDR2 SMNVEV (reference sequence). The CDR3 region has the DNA TGTGCCAGCAGCTCGGGACAGGGGGCGCGCGCTGAAGCTTTCTTT. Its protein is CASSSGQGARAEAFF.

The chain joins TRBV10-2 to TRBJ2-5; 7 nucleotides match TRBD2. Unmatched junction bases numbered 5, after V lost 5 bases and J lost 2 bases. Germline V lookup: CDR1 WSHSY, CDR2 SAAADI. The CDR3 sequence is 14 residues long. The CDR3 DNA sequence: TGCGCCAGCAGTACTTCTAGCGGACAAGAGACCCAGTACTTC. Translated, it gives CASSTSSGQETQYF.

CDR3 nucleotides: TGCGCCAGCAGTGGGCCGGGACTAGAGGAGACCCAGTACTTC. Protein: CASSGPGLEETQYF. The chain recombines TRBV10-2 with TRBJ2-5; 8 nucleotides match TRBD2. V shed 4 bases, J shed 5 bases, and the junction held 6 bases outside the gene matches. The CDR3 runs to 14 residues. The V gene's germline CDR1 is WSHSY and CDR2 SAAADI.

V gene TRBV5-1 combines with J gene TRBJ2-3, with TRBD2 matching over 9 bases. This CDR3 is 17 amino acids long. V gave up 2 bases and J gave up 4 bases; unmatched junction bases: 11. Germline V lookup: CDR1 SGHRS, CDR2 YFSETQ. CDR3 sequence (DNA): TGCGCCAGCAGCTTACGCCCCGGGACTAGCATTTCAGATACGCAGTATTTT. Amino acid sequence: CASSLRPGTSISDTQYF. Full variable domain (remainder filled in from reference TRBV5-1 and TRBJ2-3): KAGVTQTPRYLIKTRGQQVTLSCSPISGHRSVSWYQQTPGQGLQFLFEYFSETQRNKGNFPGRFSGRQFSNSRSEMNVSTLELGDSALYLCASSLRPGTSISDTQYFGPGTRLTVL.

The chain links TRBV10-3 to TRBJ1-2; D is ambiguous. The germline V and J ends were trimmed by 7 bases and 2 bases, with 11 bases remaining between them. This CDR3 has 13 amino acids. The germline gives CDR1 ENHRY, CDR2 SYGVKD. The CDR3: CAITREANYGYTF. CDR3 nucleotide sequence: TGTGCCATCACCCGGGAGGCCAACTATGGCTACACCTTC.

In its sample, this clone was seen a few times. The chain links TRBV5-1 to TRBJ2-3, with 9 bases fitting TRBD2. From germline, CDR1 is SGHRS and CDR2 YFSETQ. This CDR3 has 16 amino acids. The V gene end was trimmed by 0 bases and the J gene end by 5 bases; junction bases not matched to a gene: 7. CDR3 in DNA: TGCGCCAGCAGCTTGGGGGCGGGGGGGCATCAAGATACGCAGTATTTT. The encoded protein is CASSLGAGGHQDTQYF.

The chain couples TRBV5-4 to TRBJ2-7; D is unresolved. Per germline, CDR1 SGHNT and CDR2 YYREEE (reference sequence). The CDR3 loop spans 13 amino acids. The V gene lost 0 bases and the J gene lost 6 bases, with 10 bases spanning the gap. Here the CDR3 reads CASSLAVLAEQYF. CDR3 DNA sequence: TGTGCCAGCAGCTTGGCCGTTCTCGCCGAGCAGTACTTC.

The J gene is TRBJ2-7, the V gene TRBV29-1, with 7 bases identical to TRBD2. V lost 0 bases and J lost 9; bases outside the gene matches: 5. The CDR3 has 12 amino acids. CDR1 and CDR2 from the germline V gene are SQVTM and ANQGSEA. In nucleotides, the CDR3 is TGCAGCGTTGAAGATCCCGGGGAGGGGCAGTACTTC. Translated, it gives CSVEDPGEGQYF.

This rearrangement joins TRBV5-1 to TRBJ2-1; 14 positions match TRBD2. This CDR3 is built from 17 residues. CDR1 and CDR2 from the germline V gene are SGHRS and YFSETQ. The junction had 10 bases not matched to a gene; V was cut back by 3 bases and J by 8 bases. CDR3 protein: CASSSRLAGGPRDEQFF. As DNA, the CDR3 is TGCGCCAGCAGCTCCCGACTAGCGGGGGGGCCAAGGGATGAGCAGTTCTTC.

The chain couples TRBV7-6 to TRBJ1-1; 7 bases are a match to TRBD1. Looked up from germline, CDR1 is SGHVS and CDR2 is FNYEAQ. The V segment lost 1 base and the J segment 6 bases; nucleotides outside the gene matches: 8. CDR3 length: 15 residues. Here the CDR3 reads CASSLGTGGTAEAFF. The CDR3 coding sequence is TGTGCCAGCAGCTTAGGGACAGGCGGAACGGCTGAAGCTTTCTTT.